This T cell receptor beta chain was identified during a study of cytomegalovirus exposure and HLA in healthy donors. Study-wide results and limits: Follow-up analysis later connected one missense variant in DCLRE1C with trimming of TCR beta V- and J-genes.

On this clone: Its antigen remains unidentified.

PCR primers comprised 60 Vbeta and 13 Jbeta primers. Data came from immunoSEQ multiplex PCR; TCRdb stores just in-frame clones and leaves some out. The top ten clones hold roughly 2% of a sample with about 160,000 clones, about 80% of them seen once. Deletions cut 2 bases from V and 6 bases from J, with 13 bases between. The CDR3 loop spans 14 amino acids. CDR1 and CDR2 (germline): MNHEY, SVGAGI. The sequenced sample was PBMCs. The V gene is TRBV6-5, the J gene TRBJ1-2, with D tentatively TRBD1 (5 bases). The sequence came from a female donor in good health and CMV-seronegative. The CDR3 sequence: CASSYSRGIDGYTF. CDR3 DNA: TGTGCCAGCAGTTACAGCCGGGGGATCGATGGCTACACCTTC.